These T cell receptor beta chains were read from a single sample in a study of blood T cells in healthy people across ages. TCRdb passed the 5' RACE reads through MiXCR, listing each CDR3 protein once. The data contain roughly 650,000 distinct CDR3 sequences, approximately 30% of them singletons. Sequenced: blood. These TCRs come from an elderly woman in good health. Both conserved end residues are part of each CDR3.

CDR3 protein: CASSEARLGGNTEAFF
J gene: TRBJ1-1
V gene: TRBV2

CDR3 protein: CASSLQGASDNYGYTF
J gene: TRBJ1-2
V gene: TRBV5-4

CDR3 protein: CASSVVQSSTEAFF
J gene: TRBJ1-1
V gene: TRBV9

CDR3 protein: CSLKDRPLTDTQYF
J gene: TRBJ2-3
V gene: TRBV29-1

CDR3 protein: CASSQEARGSEAFF
J gene: TRBJ1-1
V gene: TRBV3-1

CDR3 protein: CASSHASGKNTGELFF
J gene: TRBJ2-2
V gene: TRBV3-1

CDR3 protein: CRAVGPAGGLAKNIQYF
J gene: TRBJ2-4
V gene: TRBV20-1

CDR3 protein: CASSPSLGLAGGRNNGQFF
J gene: TRBJ2-1
V gene: TRBV28

CDR3 protein: CSARPSSAATYNEQFF
J gene: TRBJ2-1
V gene: TRBV20-1

CDR3 protein: CATSRDPGQVGYTF
J gene: TRBJ1-2
V gene: TRBV15

CDR3 protein: CSARDRRRVTEAFF
J gene: TRBJ1-1
V gene: TRBV20-1

CDR3 protein: CASSPLPSDRHEQFF
J gene: TRBJ2-1
V gene: TRBV27

CDR3 protein: CASSLAGTSGPYEQYF
J gene: TRBJ2-7
V gene: TRBV7-2

CDR3 protein: CAGKGGTSGGLSSYNEQFF
J gene: TRBJ2-1
V gene: TRBV30

CDR3 protein: CASSLITSRGARVNEQFF
J gene: TRBJ2-1
V gene: TRBV7-3

CDR3 protein: CASSLDSRTGGNGYTF
J gene: TRBJ1-2
V gene: TRBV5-5

CDR3 protein: CASSHGGGRSNQPQHF
J gene: TRBJ1-5
V gene: TRBV5-5

CDR3 protein: CASNQESGWYSPLHF
J gene: TRBJ1-6
V gene: TRBV4-3

CDR3 protein: CASSYGTAISGANVLTF
J gene: TRBJ2-6
V gene: TRBV6-5

CDR3 protein: CASSQTNPSGGAREQFF
J gene: TRBJ2-1
V gene: TRBV19

CDR3 protein: CASSLDGVSSYNEQFF
J gene: TRBJ2-1
V gene: TRBV5-4

CDR3 protein: CASSLTQGSGTIYF
J gene: TRBJ1-3
V gene: TRBV27

CDR3 protein: CASSWIGYDGYTF
J gene: TRBJ1-2
V gene: TRBV5-5

CDR3 protein: CAAGTFSYEQYF
J gene: TRBJ2-7
V gene: TRBV10-3

CDR3 protein: CASSPRGLMNQPQHF
J gene: TRBJ1-5
V gene: TRBV12-3/TRBV12-4